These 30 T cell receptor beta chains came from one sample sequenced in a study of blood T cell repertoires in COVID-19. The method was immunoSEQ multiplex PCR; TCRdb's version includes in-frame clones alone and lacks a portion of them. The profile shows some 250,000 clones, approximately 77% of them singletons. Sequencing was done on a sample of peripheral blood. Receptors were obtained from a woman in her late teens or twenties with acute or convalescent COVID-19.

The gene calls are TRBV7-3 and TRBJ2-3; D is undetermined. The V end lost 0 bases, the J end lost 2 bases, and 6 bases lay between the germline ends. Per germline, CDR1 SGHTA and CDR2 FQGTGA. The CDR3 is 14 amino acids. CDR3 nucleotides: TGTGCCAGCAGCTTAACGTCCGTCACAGATACGCAGTATTTT. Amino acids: CASSLTSVTDTQYF.

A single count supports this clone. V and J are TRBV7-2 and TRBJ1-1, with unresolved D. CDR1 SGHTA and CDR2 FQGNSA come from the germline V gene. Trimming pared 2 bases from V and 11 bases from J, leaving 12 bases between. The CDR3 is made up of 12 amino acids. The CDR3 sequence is CASSLSAWSAFF. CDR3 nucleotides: TGTGCCAGCAGCTTATCCGCGTGGTCGGCTTTCTTT.

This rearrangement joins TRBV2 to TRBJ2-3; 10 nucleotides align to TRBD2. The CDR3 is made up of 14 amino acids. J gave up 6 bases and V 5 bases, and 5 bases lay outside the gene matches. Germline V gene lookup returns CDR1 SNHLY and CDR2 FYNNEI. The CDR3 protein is CASSLAGERDTQYF. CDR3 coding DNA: TGTGCCAGCAGTCTAGCGGGGGAGCGGGATACGCAGTATTTT.

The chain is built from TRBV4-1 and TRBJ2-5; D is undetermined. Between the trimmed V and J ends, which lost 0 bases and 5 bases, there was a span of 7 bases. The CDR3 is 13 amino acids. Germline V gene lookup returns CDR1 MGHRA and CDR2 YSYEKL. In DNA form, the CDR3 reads TGCGCCAGCAGCCAAGATAACTCGGAGACCCAGTACTTC. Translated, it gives CASSQDNSETQYF.

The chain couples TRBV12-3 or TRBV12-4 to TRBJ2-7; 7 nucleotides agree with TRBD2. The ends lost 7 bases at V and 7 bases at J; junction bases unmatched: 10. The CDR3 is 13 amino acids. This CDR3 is CASTLGGPQEQYF. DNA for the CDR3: TGTGCCAGCACCTTGGGAGGGCCCCAAGAGCAGTACTTC.

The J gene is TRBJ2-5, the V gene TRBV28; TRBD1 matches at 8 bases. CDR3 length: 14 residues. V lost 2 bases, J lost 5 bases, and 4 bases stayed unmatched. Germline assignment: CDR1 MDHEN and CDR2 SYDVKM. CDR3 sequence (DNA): TGTGCCAGCAGTTTAGGGGACAGGAGGGAGACCCAGTACTTC. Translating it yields CASSLGDRRETQYF.

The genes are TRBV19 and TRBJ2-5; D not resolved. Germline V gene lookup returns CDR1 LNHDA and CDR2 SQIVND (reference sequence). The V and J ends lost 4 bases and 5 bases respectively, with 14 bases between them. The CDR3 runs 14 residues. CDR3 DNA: TGTGCCAGTAGTAACCCCCCGGGTACGGAGACCCAGTACTTC. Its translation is CASSNPPGTETQYF.

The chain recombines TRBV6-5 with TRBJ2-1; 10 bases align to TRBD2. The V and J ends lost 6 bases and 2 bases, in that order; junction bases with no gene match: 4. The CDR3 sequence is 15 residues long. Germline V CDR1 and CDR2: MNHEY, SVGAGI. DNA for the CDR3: TGTGCCAGCAGCCTTACTAGCGGGGCCTACAATGAGCAGTTCTTC. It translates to CASSLTSGAYNEQFF.

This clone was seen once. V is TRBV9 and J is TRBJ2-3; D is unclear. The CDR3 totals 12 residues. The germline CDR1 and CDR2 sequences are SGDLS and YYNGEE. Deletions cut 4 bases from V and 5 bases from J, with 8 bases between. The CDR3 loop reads CASSSYLDTQYF. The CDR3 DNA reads TGTGCCAGCAGCTCCTACCTAGATACGCAGTATTTT.

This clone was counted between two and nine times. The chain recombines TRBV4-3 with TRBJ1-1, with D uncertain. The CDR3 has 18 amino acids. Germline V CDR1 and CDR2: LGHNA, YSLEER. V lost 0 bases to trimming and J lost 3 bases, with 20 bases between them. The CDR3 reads CASSQDWAGAGVDTEAFF. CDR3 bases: TGCGCCAGCAGCCAAGACTGGGCGGGCGCTGGGGTGGACACTGAAGCTTTCTTT.

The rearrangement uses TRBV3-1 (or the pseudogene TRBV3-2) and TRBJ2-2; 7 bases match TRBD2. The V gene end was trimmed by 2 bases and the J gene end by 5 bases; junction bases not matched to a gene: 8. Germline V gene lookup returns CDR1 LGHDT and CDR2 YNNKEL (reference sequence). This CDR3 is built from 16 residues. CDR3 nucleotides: TGTGCCAGCAGCCAACAGGGAGGGCCCGGGACCGGGGAGCTGTTTTTT. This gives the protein CASSQQGGPGTGELFF.

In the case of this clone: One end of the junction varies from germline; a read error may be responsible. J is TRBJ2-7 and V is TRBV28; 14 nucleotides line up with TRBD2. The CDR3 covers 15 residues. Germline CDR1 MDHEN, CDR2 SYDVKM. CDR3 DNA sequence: TGTGCCAGCAGTTTATCCCCCGGGACTAGCGGGGGTAGGCGATTC. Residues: CASSLSPGTSGGRRF. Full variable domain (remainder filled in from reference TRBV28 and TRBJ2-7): DVKVTQSSRYLVKRTGEKVFLECVQDMDHENMFWYRQDPGLGLRLIYFSYDVKMKEKGDIPEGYSVSREKKERFSLILESASTNQTSMYLCASSLSPGTSGGRRFGPGTRLTVT.

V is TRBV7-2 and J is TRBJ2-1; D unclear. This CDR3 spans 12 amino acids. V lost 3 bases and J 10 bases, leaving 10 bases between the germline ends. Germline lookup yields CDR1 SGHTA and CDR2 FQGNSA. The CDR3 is CASSFRGFEQFF. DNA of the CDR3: TGTGCCAGCAGCTTTCGCGGATTCGAGCAGTTCTTC.

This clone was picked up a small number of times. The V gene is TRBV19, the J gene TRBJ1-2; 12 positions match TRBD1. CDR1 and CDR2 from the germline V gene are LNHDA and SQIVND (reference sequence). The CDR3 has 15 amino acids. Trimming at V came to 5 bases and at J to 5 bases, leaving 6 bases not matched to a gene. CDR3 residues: CASSVGTGGLYGYTF. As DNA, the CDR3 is TGTGCCAGTAGTGTCGGGACAGGGGGCTTATATGGCTACACCTTC.

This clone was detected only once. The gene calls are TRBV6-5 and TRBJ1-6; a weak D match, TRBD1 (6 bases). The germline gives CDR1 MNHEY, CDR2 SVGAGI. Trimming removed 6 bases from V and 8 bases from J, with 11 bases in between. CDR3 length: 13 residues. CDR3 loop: CASRIKGDSPLHF. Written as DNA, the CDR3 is TGTGCCAGCAGAATAAAGGGGGATTCACCCCTCCACTTT.

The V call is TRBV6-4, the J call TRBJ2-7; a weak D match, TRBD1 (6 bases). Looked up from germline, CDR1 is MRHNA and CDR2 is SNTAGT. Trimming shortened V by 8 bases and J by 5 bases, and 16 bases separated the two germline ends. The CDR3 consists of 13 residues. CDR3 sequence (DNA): TGTGCCAGCCCGACGACAGGTCGACACGAGCAGTACTTC. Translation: CASPTTGRHEQYF.

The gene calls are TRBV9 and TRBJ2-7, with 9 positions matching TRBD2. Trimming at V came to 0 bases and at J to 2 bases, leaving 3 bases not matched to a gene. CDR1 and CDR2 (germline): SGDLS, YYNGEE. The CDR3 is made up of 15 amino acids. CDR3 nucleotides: TGTGCCAGCAGCGTAGCGGCTAGCGGGGCCTACGAGCAGTACTTC. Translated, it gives CASSVAASGAYEQYF.

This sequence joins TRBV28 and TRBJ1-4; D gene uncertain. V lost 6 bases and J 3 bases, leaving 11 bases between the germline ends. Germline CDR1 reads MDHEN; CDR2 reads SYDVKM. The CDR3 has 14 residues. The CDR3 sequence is CASRGGSPNEKLFF. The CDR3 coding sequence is TGTGCCAGCAGGGGAGGGAGCCCTAATGAAAAACTGTTTTTT.

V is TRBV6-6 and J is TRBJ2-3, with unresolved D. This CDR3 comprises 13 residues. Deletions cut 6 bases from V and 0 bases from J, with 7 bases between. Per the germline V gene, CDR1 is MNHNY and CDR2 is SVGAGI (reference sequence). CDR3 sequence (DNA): TGTGCCAGCAGGCCTACTAGCACAGATACGCAGTATTTT. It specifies CASRPTSTDTQYF.

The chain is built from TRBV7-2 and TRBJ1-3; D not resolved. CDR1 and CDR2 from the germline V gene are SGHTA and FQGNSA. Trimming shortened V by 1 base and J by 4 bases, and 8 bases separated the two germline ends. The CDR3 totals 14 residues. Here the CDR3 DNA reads TGTGCCAGCAGCTTAGATGCAGTAGGAAACACCATATATTTT. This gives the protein CASSLDAVGNTIYF.

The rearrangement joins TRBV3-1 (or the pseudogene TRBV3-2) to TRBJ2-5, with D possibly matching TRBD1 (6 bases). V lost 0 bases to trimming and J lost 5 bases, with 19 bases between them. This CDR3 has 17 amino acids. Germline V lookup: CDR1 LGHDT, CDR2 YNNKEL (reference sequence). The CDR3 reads CASSQDQLGPRGETQYF. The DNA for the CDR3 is TGTGCCAGCAGCCAAGACCAACTGGGACCAAGGGGGGAGACCCAGTACTTC.

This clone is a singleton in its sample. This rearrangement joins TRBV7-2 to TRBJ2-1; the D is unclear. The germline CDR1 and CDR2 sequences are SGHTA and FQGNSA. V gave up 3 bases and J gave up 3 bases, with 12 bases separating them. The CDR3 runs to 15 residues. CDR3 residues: CASSFEVDDYNEQFF. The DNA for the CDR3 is TGTGCCAGCAGCTTTGAGGTAGATGACTACAATGAGCAGTTCTTC.

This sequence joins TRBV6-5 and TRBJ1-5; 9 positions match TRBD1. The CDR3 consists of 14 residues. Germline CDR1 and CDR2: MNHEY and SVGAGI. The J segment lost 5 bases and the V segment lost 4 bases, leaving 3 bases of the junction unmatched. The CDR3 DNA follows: TGTGCCAGCAGTTCACAGGGGGCCCATCAGCCCCAGCATTTT. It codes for CASSSQGAHQPQHF.

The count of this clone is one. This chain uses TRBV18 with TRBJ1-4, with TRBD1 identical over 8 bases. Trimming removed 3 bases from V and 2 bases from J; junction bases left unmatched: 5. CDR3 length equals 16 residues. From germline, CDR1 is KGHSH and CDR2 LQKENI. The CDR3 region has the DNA TGTGCCAGCTCACCGAGACAGGGGTTGACTAATGAAAAACTGTTTTTT. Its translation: CASSPRQGLTNEKLFF.

The chain's CDR3 is CASSIKGWSWPLNTEAFF. The CDR3 bases are TGTGCCAGTAGTATAAAGGGGTGGAGCTGGCCGTTGAACACTGAAGCTTTCTTT. This chain connects TRBV19 to TRBJ1-1, with D possibly TRBD1 on 5 matching bases. CDR3 size: 18 residues. Germline loops: CDR1 LNHDA, CDR2 SQIVND (reference sequence). V lost 2 bases to trimming and J lost 0 bases, with 19 bases between them.

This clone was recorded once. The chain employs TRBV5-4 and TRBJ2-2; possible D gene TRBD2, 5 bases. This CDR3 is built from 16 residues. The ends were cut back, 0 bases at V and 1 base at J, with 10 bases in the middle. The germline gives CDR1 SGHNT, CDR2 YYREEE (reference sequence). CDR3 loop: CASSLGIGVNTGELFF. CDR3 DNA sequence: TGTGCCAGCAGCTTGGGTATCGGGGTGAACACCGGGGAGCTGTTTTTT.

The DNA for the CDR3 is TGTGCCAGTAGTATAGTTCGGACAGATAACTATGGCTACACCTTC. The encoded protein is CASSIVRTDNYGYTF. This rearrangement joins TRBV19 to TRBJ1-2; tentative D call: TRBD1 (6 bases). Germline V gene data show CDR1 as LNHDA and CDR2 as SQIVND (reference sequence). The length of the CDR3 is 15 residues. V lost 1 base and J lost 1, with 10 bases in between.

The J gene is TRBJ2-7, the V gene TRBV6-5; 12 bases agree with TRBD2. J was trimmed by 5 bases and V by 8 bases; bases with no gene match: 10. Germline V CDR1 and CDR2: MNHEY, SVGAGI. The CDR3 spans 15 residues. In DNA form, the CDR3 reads TGTGCCAGCCGCCGGACTAGCGGGATCGGCCACGAGCAGTACTTC. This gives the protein CASRRTSGIGHEQYF.

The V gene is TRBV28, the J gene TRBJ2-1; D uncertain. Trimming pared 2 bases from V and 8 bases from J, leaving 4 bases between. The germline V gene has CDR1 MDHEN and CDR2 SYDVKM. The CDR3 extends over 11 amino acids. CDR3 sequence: CASSLGHEQFF. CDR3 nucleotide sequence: TGTGCCAGCAGTTTAGGCCATGAGCAGTTCTTC.

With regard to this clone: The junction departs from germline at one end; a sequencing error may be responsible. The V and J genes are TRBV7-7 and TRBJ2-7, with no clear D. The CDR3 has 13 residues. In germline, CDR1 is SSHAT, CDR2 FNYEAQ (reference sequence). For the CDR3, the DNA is TGTGCTAGCAGCGCAGCCGGGTCATACGAGCAGTACTTC. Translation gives CASSAAGSYEQYF. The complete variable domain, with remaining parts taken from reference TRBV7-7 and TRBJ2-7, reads GAGVSQSPRYKVTKRGQDVTLRCDPISSHATLYWYQQALGQGPEFLTYFNYEAQPDKSGLPSDRFSAERPEGSISTLTIQRTEQRDSAMYRCASSAAGSYEQYFGPGTRLTVT.